A single sample is the source of the 10 T cell receptor beta chains below, sequenced in a study of blood T cell repertoires in COVID-19. Using immunoSEQ multiplex PCR, the repertoire was profiled, and TCRdb retains in-frame clones only, with some absent. The sample has roughly 60,000 clones, almost 85% seen once; the top ten hold about 13%. The specimen was peripheral blood. These receptors were obtained from a human donor in a cohort sampled during active COVID-19.

This rearrangement joins TRBV13 to TRBJ1-1; D might be TRBD1 (6 bases). The ends were cut back, 8 bases at V and 5 bases at J, with 12 bases in the middle. CDR1 and CDR2 (germline): PRHDT, FYEKMQ (reference sequence). The CDR3 is 12 amino acids. CDR3 sequence reads: CASATGLTEAFF. The CDR3 region has the DNA TGTGCCAGCGCGACAGGTTTGACTGAAGCTTTCTTT.

The V and J genes are TRBV11-2 and TRBJ2-5, with D unclear. The ends were cut back, 8 bases at V and 2 bases at J, with 12 bases in the middle. The germline V gene encodes CDR1 SGHAT and CDR2 FQNNGV. This CDR3 has 13 amino acids. CDR3 nucleotides: TGTGCCAGCGGTTCAGAGGAGCAAGAGACCCAGTACTTC. It specifies CASGSEEQETQYF.

The chain is built from TRBV27 and TRBJ2-3; TRBD1 matches 9 bases. CDR1 is MNHEY and CDR2 is SMNVEV in the germline V gene (reference sequence). The CDR3 is made up of 16 amino acids. J lost 3 bases, V lost 2 bases, and 6 bases had no gene match. CDR3 amino acids: CASSLLGQGKTDTQYF. The CDR3 DNA sequence: TGTGCCAGCAGTTTACTGGGACAGGGAAAGACAGATACGCAGTATTTT.

The chain employs TRBV5-1 and TRBJ2-7; 9 bases align to TRBD2. Germline V lookup: CDR1 SGHRS, CDR2 YFSETQ. The CDR3 has 15 residues. V dropped 3 bases and J dropped 5; count of bases not matched to a gene: 9. The CDR3 loop is CASSSPGGRAHEQYF. The CDR3 DNA is TGCGCCAGCAGCTCCCCTGGCGGGAGGGCACACGAGCAGTACTTC.

Regarding this clone: One end of the junction is discordant with germline, which a read error may explain. The rearrangement joins TRBV7-7 to TRBJ1-5; 9 positions agree with TRBD1. In germline, CDR1 is SSHAT, CDR2 FNYEAQ (reference sequence). The CDR3 spans 16 residues. CDR3 in DNA: TGTGCTAGCAGCCTCACAGGGGGCAGGTGCAATCAGCCCCAGCATTTT. Its protein product is CASSLTGGRCNQPQHF. The full variable domain, completed using reference TRBV7-7 and TRBJ1-5, is GAGVSQSPRYKVTKRGQDVTLRCDPISSHATLYWYQQALGQGPEFLTYFNYEAQPDKSGLPSDRFSAERPEGSISTLTIQRTEQRDSAMYRCASSLTGGRCNQPQHFGDGTRLSIL.

A few counts support this clone. The chain employs TRBV19 and TRBJ1-5, with 9 positions matching TRBD1. Germline lookup yields CDR1 LNHDA and CDR2 SQIVND (reference sequence). J lost 11 bases, V lost 3 bases, and 14 bases had no gene match. CDR3 length equals 16 residues. CDR3 coding DNA: TGTGCCAGTAGTATTATGTCGGGACAGGGAGGATCGTCCCAGCATTTT. Protein product: CASSIMSGQGGSSQHF.

In its sample, this clone was seen once. The V call is TRBV4-1, the J call TRBJ1-6; TRBD1 aligns across 8 bases. Germline V gives CDR1 MGHRA, CDR2 YSYEKL. This CDR3 is 15 amino acids long. V lost 3 bases to trimming and J lost 8 bases; unmatched junction nucleotides: 6. The CDR3 bases are TGCGCCAGCAGCCACCAGGACAGGGAGGATTCACCCCTCCACTTT. Amino acids: CASSHQDREDSPLHF.

The chain joins TRBV11-2 to TRBJ2-1; TRBD1 is a possible D gene (5 bases). With 4 bases removed from V and 8 bases from J, the gap between germline ends came to 30 bases. Germline values: CDR1 SGHAT, CDR2 FQNNGV. The CDR3 runs to 19 residues. The CDR3 DNA follows: TGTGCCAGCAGCTCCCCACTACAAACAGGAAATCTAATACGGGATGAGCAGTTCTTC. Residues: CASSSPLQTGNLIRDEQFF. Based on the CDR3 plus reference TRBV11-2 and TRBJ2-1, the full variable domain is EAGVAQSPRYKIIEKRQSVAFWCNPISGHATLYWYQQILGQGPKLLIQFQNNGVVDDSQLPKDRFSAERLKGVDSTLKIQPAKLEDSAVYLCASSSPLQTGNLIRDEQFFGPGTRLTVL.

This chain uses TRBV12-3 or TRBV12-4 with TRBJ2-5; D is unresolved. CDR3 length equals 12 residues. The V end lost 7 bases, the J end lost 4 bases, and 10 bases lay between the germline ends. The CDR3 reads CASTENSETQYF. CDR3 nucleotides: TGTGCCAGCACCGAGAACTCAGAGACCCAGTACTTC.

V usage is TRBV7-9 and J usage is TRBJ2-7, with 8 bases fitting TRBD1. The germline CDR1 and CDR2 sequences are SEHNR and FQNEAQ (reference sequence). J gave up 6 bases and V 5 bases, and 12 bases lay outside the gene matches. This CDR3 is 15 amino acids long. The CDR3 sequence is CASSGRQGAGFEQYF. DNA for the CDR3: TGTGCCAGCAGCGGAAGGCAGGGGGCCGGATTCGAGCAGTACTTC.